The 7 T cell receptor beta chains in this list originate from one sample, sequenced in a study of early T cells in non-severe SARS-CoV-2 infection. MiXCR was run by TCRdb on the 5' RACE reads, yielding one entry per CDR3 protein. The sample has about 130,000 distinct CDR3 sequences; under 15% are singletons. The specimen was whole blood. The source of these receptors is an adult who was a healthcare worker with PCR-confirmed SARS-CoV-2 infection or an uninfected control (not recorded which).

This clonotype has just a few counts. The chain couples TRBV6-1 to TRBJ2-7; D is undetermined. The V gene lost 2 bases and the J gene lost 3 bases, with 8 bases spanning the gap. CDR1 MNHNS and CDR2 SASEGT come from the germline V gene. This CDR3 spans 13 amino acids. The CDR3 bases are TGTGCCAGCAGTGAACCCGCGGTCTACGAGCAGTACTTC. Residues: CASSEPAVYEQYF.

This clonotype came up a few times. The J gene is TRBJ2-3, the V gene TRBV2; D is uncertain. This CDR3 spans 16 amino acids. V gave up 11 bases and J gave up 2 bases, with 23 bases separating them. Per germline, CDR1 SNHLY and CDR2 FYNNEI. CDR3 sequence reads: CAAPPGSRQDTDTQYF. CDR3 DNA sequence: TGTGCCGCGCCTCCCGGGTCGAGGCAGGACACAGATACGCAGTATTTT.

The chain couples TRBV20-1 to TRBJ2-5; 10 bases line up with TRBD2. Per the germline V gene, CDR1 is DFQATT and CDR2 is SNEGSKA (reference sequence). V gave up 0 bases and J gave up 7 bases; unmatched junction bases: 14. CDR3 size: 17 residues. CDR3 sequence (DNA): TGCAGTGCTAGAGACTCCCCCAGCCAGCGGGGGGGAGCGACCCAGTACTTC. Translating it yields CSARDSPSQRGGATQYF.

The V call is TRBV13, the J call TRBJ1-4; D uncertain. Trimming stripped 3 bases from V and 10 bases from J, with 15 bases between. This CDR3 is built from 14 residues. The germline CDR1 and CDR2 sequences are PRHDT and FYEKMQ (reference sequence). The CDR3 reads CASSFGPSGGKLFF. The CDR3, as DNA: TGTGCCAGCAGCTTTGGACCCAGCGGTGGAAAACTGTTTTTT.

This clonotype was recorded a few times. V and J are TRBV5-4 and TRBJ1-3; D uncertain. Trimming shortened V by 0 bases and J by 2 bases, and 6 bases separated the two germline ends. Germline V gene sequence: CDR1 SGHNT, CDR2 YYREEE (reference sequence). The CDR3 has 14 residues. CDR3 in DNA: TGTGCCAGCAGCTTGGACGGGGCTGGAAACACCATATATTTT. This gives the protein CASSLDGAGNTIYF. The full variable domain, completed using reference TRBV5-4 and TRBJ1-3, is ETGVTQSPTHLIKTRGQQVTLRCSSQSGHNTVSWYQQALGQGPQFIFQYYREEENGRGNFPPRFSGLQFPNYSSELNVNALELDDSALYLCASSLDGAGNTIYFGEGSWLTVV.

There are a few counts of this clonotype. The chain has TRBV12-3 or TRBV12-4 and TRBJ2-2, with 9 positions matching TRBD2. V shed 7 bases, J shed 5 bases, and the junction held 14 bases outside the gene matches. This CDR3 has 17 amino acids. The CDR3 region is CASTPDDSGGGTGELFF. CDR3 DNA sequence: TGTGCCAGCACCCCTGACGATAGCGGGGGTGGTACCGGGGAGCTGTTTTTT.

This chain connects TRBV7-8 to TRBJ1-5; D ambiguous. Trimming shortened V by 1 base and J by 1 base, and 11 bases separated the two germline ends. CDR3 size: 16 residues. Per the germline V gene, CDR1 is SGHVS and CDR2 is FQNEAQ. In DNA, the CDR3 is TGTGCCAGCAGCTTAGGCGACATCGCGAGCAATCAGCCCCAGCATTTT. Protein: CASSLGDIASNQPQHF. The whole variable domain, filled in from reference TRBV7-8 and TRBJ1-5, reads GAGVSQSPRYKVAKRGQDVALRCDPISGHVSLFWYQQALGQGPEFLTYFQNEAQLDKSGLPSDRFFAERPEGSVSTLKIQRTQQEDSAVYLCASSLGDIASNQPQHFGDGTRLSIL.